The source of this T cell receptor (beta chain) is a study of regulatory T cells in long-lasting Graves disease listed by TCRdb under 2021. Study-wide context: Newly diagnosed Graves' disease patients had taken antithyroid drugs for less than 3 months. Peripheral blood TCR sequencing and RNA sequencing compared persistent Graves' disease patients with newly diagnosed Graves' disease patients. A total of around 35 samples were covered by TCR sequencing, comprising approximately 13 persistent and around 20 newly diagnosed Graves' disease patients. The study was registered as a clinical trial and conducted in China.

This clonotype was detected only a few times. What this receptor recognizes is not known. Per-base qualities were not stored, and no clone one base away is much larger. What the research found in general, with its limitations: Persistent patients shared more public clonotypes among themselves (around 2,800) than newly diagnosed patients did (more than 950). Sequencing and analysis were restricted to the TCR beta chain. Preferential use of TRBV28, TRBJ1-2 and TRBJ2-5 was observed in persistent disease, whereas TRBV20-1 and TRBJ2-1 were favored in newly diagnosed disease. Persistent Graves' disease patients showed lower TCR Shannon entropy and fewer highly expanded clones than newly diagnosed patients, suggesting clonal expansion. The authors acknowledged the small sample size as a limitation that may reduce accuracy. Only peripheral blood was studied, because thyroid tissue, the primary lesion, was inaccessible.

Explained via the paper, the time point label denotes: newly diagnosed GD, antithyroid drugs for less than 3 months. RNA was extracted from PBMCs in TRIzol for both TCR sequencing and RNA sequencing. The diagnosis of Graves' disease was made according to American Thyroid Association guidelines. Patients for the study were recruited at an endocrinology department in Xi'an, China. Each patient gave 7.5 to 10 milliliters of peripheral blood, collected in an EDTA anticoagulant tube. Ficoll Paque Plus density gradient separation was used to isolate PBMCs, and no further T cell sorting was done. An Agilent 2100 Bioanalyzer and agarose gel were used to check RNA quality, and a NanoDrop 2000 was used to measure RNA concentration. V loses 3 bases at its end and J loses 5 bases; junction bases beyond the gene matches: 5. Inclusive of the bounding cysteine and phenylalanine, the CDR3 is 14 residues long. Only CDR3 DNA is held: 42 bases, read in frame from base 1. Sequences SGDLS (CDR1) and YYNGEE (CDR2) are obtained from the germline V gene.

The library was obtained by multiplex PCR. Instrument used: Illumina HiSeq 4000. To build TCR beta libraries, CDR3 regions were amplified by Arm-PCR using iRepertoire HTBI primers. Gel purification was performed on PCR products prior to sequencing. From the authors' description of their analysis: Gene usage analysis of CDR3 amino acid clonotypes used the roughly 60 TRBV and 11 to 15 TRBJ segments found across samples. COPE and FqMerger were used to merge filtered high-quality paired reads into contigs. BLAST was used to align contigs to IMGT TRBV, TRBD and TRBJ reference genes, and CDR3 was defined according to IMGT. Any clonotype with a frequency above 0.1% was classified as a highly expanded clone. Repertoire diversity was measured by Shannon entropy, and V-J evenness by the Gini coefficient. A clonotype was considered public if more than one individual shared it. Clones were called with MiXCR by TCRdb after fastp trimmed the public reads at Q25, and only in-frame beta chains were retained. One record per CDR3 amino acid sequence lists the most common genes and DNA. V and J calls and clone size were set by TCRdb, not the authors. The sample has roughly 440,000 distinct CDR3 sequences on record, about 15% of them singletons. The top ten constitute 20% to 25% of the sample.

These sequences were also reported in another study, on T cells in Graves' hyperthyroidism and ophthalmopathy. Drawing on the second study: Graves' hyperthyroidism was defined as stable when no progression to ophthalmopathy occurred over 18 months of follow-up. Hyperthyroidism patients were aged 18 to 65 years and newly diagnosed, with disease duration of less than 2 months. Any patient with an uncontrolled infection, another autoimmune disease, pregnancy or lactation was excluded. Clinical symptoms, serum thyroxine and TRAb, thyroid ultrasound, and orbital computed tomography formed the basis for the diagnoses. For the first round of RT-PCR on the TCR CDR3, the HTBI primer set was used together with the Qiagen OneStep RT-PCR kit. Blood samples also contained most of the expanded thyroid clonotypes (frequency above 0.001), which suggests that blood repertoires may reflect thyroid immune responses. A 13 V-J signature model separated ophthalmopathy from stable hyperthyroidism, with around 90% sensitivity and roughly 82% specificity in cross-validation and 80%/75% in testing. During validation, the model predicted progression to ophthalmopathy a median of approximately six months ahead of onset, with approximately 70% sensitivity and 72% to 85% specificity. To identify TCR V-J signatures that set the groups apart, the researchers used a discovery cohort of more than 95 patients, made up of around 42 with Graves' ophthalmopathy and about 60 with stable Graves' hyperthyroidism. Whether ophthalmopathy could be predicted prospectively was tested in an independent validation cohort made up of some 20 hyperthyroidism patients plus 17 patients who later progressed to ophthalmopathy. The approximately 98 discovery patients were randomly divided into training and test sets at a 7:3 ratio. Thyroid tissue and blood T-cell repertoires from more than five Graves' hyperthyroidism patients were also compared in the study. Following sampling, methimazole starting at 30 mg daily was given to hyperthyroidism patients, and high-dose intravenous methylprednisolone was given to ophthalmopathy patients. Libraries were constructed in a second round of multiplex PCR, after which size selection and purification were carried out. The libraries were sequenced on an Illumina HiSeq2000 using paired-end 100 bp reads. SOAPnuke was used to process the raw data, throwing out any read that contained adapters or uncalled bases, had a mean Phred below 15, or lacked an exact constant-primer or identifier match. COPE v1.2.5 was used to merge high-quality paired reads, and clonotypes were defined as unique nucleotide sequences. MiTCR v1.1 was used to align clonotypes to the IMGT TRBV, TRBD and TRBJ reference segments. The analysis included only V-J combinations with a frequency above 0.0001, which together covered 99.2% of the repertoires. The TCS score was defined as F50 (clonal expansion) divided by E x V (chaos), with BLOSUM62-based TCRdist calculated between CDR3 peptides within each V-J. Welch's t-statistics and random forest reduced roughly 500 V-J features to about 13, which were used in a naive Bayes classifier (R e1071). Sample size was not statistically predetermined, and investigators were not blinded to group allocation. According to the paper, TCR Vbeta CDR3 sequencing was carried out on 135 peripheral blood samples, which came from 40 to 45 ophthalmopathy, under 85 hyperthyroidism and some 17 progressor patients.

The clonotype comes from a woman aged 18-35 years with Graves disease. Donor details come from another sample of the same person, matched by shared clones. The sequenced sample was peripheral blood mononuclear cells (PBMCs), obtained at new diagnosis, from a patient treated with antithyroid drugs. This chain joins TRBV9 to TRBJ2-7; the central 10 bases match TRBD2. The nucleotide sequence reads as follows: TGTGCCAGCAGCGGAGCACTAGCGGGAAACGAGCAGTACTTC. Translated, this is CASSGALAGNEQYF.